One sample yielded the 18 T cell receptor beta chains listed below, sequenced in a study of blood T cell repertoires in COVID-19. The repertoire was sequenced with immunoSEQ multiplex PCR; TCRdb's copy has only in-frame clones and lacks some. This sample has about 60,000 clones, with about 91% found just once. Sequencing was carried out using peripheral blood. The receptors were gathered from a human donor in a cohort sampled during active COVID-19.

The chain couples TRBV6-5 to TRBJ2-6; D is possibly TRBD1 (6 bases). CDR3 length equals 14 residues. The germline V and J ends were trimmed by 11 bases and 2 bases, with 13 bases remaining between them. CDR1 is MNHEY and CDR2 is SVGAGI in the germline V gene. Written as DNA, the CDR3 is TGTGCCTCACAACAGGGTGCTGGGGCCAACGTCCTGACTTTC. Amino acids: CASQQGAGANVLTF.

A remark on this clone: One end of the junction does not line up with germline, which may come from a read error. The chain uses TRBV12-3 or TRBV12-4 and TRBJ2-3, with D perhaps matching TRBD2 (6 bases). This CDR3 spans 13 amino acids. The CDR3 DNA reads as TGTGCCAGCAGTTTAATAGCGGCGGGCAAAGGGAATTTT. Protein: CASSLIAAGKGNF.

The chain combines TRBV6-5 with TRBJ2-1, with D maybe TRBD2 (6 bases). The CDR3 sequence is 12 residues long. With 5 bases removed from V and 8 bases from J, the gap between germline ends came to 10 bases. Germline V gene sequence: CDR1 MNHEY, CDR2 SVGAGI. The CDR3 region is CASSLARDEQFF. Written as DNA, the CDR3 is TGTGCCAGCAGTCTAGCGCGAGATGAGCAGTTCTTC.

This sequence joins TRBV19 and TRBJ1-3, with 7 positions matching TRBD1. Germline V CDR1 and CDR2: LNHDA, SQIVND (reference sequence). The CDR3 is made up of 16 amino acids. V was pared by 3 bases and J by 0 bases, with 5 bases of the junction left unmatched. CDR3 nucleotide sequence: TGTGCCAGTAGTATCGGACAGGCGACCTCTGGAAACACCATATATTTT. This gives the protein CASSIGQATSGNTIYF.

J is TRBJ1-1 and V is TRBV5-6; D gene unclear. Trimming shortened V by 6 bases and J by 1 base, and 10 bases separated the two germline ends. There are 13 residues in the CDR3. Germline V gives CDR1 SGHDT, CDR2 YYEEEE. For the CDR3, the DNA is TGTGCCAGCAAAGTTTCGGGGAACACTGAAGCTTTCTTT. Encoded protein: CASKVSGNTEAFF.

V gene TRBV25-1 combines with J gene TRBJ2-2; a possible D gene is TRBD2 (6 bases). CDR1 is MGHDK and CDR2 is SYGVNS in the germline V gene. This CDR3 has 17 amino acids. The ends were cut back, 7 bases at V and 3 bases at J, with 21 bases in the middle. The CDR3 DNA reads as TGTGCCAGCACCCCCACCGAGGGGCGGGGATACACCGGGGAGCTGTTTTTT. It specifies CASTPTEGRGYTGELFF.

The chain combines TRBV7-2 with TRBJ2-1; 8 bases line up with TRBD2. This CDR3 region has 15 residues. From germline, CDR1 is SGHTA and CDR2 FQGNSA. Trimming took 5 bases from V and 10 from J; bases not matched to a gene: 13. CDR3 DNA: TGTGCCAGCAGCCCCAGTTTGGCGGGAGGAGGGGAGCAGTTCTTC. This sequence encodes CASSPSLAGGGEQFF. The complete variable domain, with remaining parts taken from reference TRBV7-2 and TRBJ2-1, reads GAGVSQSPSNKVTEKGKDVELRCDPISGHTALYWYRQSLGQGLEFLIYFQGNSAPDKSGLPSDRFSAERTGGSVSTLTIQRTQQEDSAVYLCASSPSLAGGGEQFFGPGTRLTVL.

The chain recombines TRBV11-2 with TRBJ2-1; D possibly corresponds to TRBD2 (5 bases). The CDR3 spans 16 residues. Germline V gene sequence: CDR1 SGHAT, CDR2 FQNNGV. Trimming shortened V by 5 bases and J by 6 bases, and 20 bases separated the two germline ends. CDR3 loop: CASSPRGTTTPNEQFF. The CDR3, as DNA: TGTGCCAGCAGCCCCCGGGGAACTACGACTCCCAATGAGCAGTTCTTC.

This rearrangement joins TRBV5-1 to TRBJ2-7; 11 nucleotides line up with TRBD2. Germline lookup yields CDR1 SGHRS and CDR2 YFSETQ. Losses at the gene ends were 4 bases for V and 3 bases for J; bases not matched to a gene: 3. The CDR3 has 14 residues. The CDR3 loop is CASSTGTSGYEQYF. The DNA for the CDR3 is TGCGCCAGCAGCACCGGGACTAGCGGCTACGAGCAGTACTTC. Using reference TRBV5-1 and TRBJ2-7 for the parts outside the CDR3, the full variable domain is KAGVTQTPRYLIKTRGQQVTLSCSPISGHRSVSWYQQTPGQGLQFLFEYFSETQRNKGNFPGRFSGRQFSNSRSEMNVSTLELGDSALYLCASSTGTSGYEQYFGPGTRLTVT.

The chain uses TRBV7-6 and TRBJ2-5, with 11 nucleotides matching TRBD2. With V trimmed by 5 bases and J by 4 bases, 6 bases remained unmatched. The CDR3 is 15 amino acids. Germline V CDR1 and CDR2: SGHVS, FNYEAQ. CDR3 residues: CASSPLAGGIETQYF. The CDR3, as DNA: TGTGCCAGCAGCCCTTTAGCGGGAGGGATAGAGACCCAGTACTTC.

This clone was observed once. The chain links TRBV5-1 to TRBJ1-4; 7 bases are a match to TRBD1. Losses at the gene ends were 4 bases for V and 5 bases for J; bases not matched to a gene: 5. Looked up from germline, CDR1 is SGHRS and CDR2 is YFSETQ. This CDR3 region has 14 residues. CDR3 amino acids: CASSVGGPNEKLFF. CDR3 sequence (DNA): TGCGCCAGCAGCGTAGGGGGCCCAAATGAAAAACTGTTTTTT.

The chain joins TRBV11-2 to TRBJ2-7, with 11 bases identical to TRBD2. Germline CDR1 SGHAT, CDR2 FQNNGV. The CDR3 length is 16 residues. V lost 2 bases to trimming and J lost 4 bases; unmatched junction nucleotides: 7. The CDR3 DNA follows: TGTGCCAGCAGCTTATCTCAGACTAGCGGGGTTTACGAGCAGTACTTC. This gives the protein CASSLSQTSGVYEQYF. Filled out from reference TRBV11-2 and TRBJ2-7, the complete variable domain reads EAGVAQSPRYKIIEKRQSVAFWCNPISGHATLYWYQQILGQGPKLLIQFQNNGVVDDSQLPKDRFSAERLKGVDSTLKIQPAKLEDSAVYLCASSLSQTSGVYEQYFGPGTRLTVT.

The V and J genes are TRBV27 and TRBJ2-7, with D possibly TRBD2 on 5 matching bases. The CDR3 covers 14 residues. V lost 6 bases and J lost 6, with 18 bases in between. The germline V gene has CDR1 MNHEY and CDR2 SMNVEV (reference sequence). CDR3 amino acids: CASRRNGIYGEQYF. The CDR3 DNA reads as TGTGCCAGCAGGCGTAACGGGATCTACGGCGAGCAGTACTTC.

This sequence joins TRBV29-1 and TRBJ2-5; a weak D match, TRBD2 (6 bases). The germline V gene has CDR1 SQVTM and CDR2 ANQGSEA. The CDR3 sequence is 14 residues long. V lost 5 bases, J lost 1 base, and 14 bases lay in between. The CDR3 protein is CSVRRGDLQETQYF. The DNA for the CDR3 is TGCAGCGTTCGGCGGGGAGATCTCCAAGAGACCCAGTACTTC.

The rearrangement joins TRBV5-1 to TRBJ2-5, with D perhaps TRBD2 (6 bases). The CDR3 consists of 15 residues. CDR1 and CDR2 from the germline V gene are SGHRS and YFSETQ. V lost 7 bases, J lost 1 base, and 17 bases lay in between. The CDR3 coding sequence is TGCGCCAGCTCAGGGTTGCGGGAACCCCAAGAGACCCAGTACTTC. Amino acids: CASSGLREPQETQYF.

The chain has TRBV6-5 and TRBJ1-2; 8 nucleotides align to TRBD1. This CDR3 is built from 13 residues. Trimming at V came to 0 bases and at J to 8 bases, leaving 2 bases not matched to a gene. Germline V CDR1 and CDR2: MNHEY, SVGAGI. The CDR3 nucleotides read TGTGCCAGCAGTTACTCAGGACAGGGCGGCTACACCTTC. Translation: CASSYSGQGGYTF.

This sequence joins TRBV19 and TRBJ1-1, with 7 bases lining up with TRBD1. V lost 5 bases to trimming and J lost 5 bases; unmatched junction nucleotides: 8. The germline V gene encodes CDR1 LNHDA and CDR2 SQIVND (reference sequence). This CDR3 is built from 14 residues. The CDR3 reads CASSLGEQGTEAFF. The DNA of the CDR3 is TGTGCCAGTAGTTTGGGGGAACAGGGGACTGAAGCTTTCTTT.

The chain joins TRBV7-3 to TRBJ2-7, with D possibly TRBD2 on 6 matching bases. CDR3 length equals 14 residues. V was clipped by 0 bases and J by 1 base, with 7 bases between them. The germline gives CDR1 SGHTA, CDR2 FQGTGA. CDR3 bases: TGTGCCAGCAGCTTAACTAGCGGATCCTACGAGCAGTACTTC. Its protein product is CASSLTSGSYEQYF.